This TCR beta chain was captured by sequencing in a study of cytomegalovirus exposure and HLA in healthy donors. Study information: It was reported in a later analysis that the same platform had been used for the 120 validation repertoires as for the 666 first-cohort repertoires. Study-wide findings and caveats: The listing of roughly 160 TCR beta chains classed them as cytomegalovirus-associated.

A note on this clone: What it binds is unknown.

The germline V and J ends were trimmed by 2 bases and 1 base, with 9 bases remaining between them. The germline gives CDR1 MDHEN, CDR2 SYDVKM. This CDR3 has 14 residues. The repertoire was sequenced with immunoSEQ multiplex PCR; TCRdb's copy has only in-frame clones and lacks some. The repertoire has fewer than 150,000 clones, 85% to 90% of them found once; the top ten carry roughly 7.7%. The TCR comes from a young woman in good health and CMV-seropositive. The rearrangement joins TRBV28 to TRBJ2-7; D unresolved. The sequencing input was PBMCs. The CDR3 sequence is CASSLVGGSYEQYF. The CDR3 DNA sequence: TGTGCCAGCAGTTTAGTTGGCGGATCCTACGAGCAGTACTTC.